This T cell receptor beta chain stems from a study of CD8 T cells in ankylosing spondylitis. This clonotype was counted ten times or more. Its antigen is as yet unknown. Study conclusions and caveats: Made up of under 10 highly homologous variants, a TCR beta motif appeared characteristic of ankylosing spondylitis blood. Previous work reported some of these motif variants in the synovial fluid and blood of reactive arthritis. Matched synovial fluid from ankylosing spondylitis patients was reported to be enriched for disease-linked clones.

The germline V gene has CDR1 DFQATT and CDR2 SNEGSKA (reference sequence). This CDR3 region has 13 residues. The V gene end was trimmed by 5 bases and the J gene end by 5 bases; junction bases not matched to a gene: 5. Each TCR beta library was made by quantitative 5'-RACE that incorporated molecular barcodes. TCRdb re-called the 5' RACE reads through MiXCR, storing one row per CDR3 protein. The sample comprises some 120,000 distinct CDR3 sequences, about 7% of which are singletons, and 9% to 15% rests with the top ten. V usage is TRBV20-1 and J usage is TRBJ2-5, with TRBD1 matching over 10 bases. This TCR was recovered from a male donor with ankylosing spondylitis or in good health (not recorded which). Material: blood, either unsorted or a sorted T cell fraction (not recorded which). DNA of the CDR3: TGCAGTGCTCGTGGACAGGGGGTGGAGACCCAGTACTTC. This translates into CSARGQGVETQYF.